Following are 27 T cell receptor beta chains from one sample sequenced in a study of blood T cell repertoires in COVID-19. Clones were read by immunoSEQ multiplex PCR, and TCRdb kept only the in-frame ones, dropping some. The table records about 170,000 clones, about 82% of them present only once. The sample consisted of peripheral blood. All receptors come from a woman at least 80 years old with COVID-19, enrolled during active disease.

This clone was seen a single time. The chain recombines TRBV4-1 with TRBJ2-3; TRBD2 is a possible D gene (6 bases). Between the trimmed V and J ends, which lost 1 base and 0 bases, there was a span of 11 bases. Germline V lookup: CDR1 MGHRA, CDR2 YSYEKL. The CDR3 spans 16 residues. The CDR3 here is CASSQVGGASTDTQYF. In nucleotides, the CDR3 is TGCGCCAGCAGCCAAGTTGGCGGGGCTAGCACAGATACGCAGTATTTT.

The J gene is TRBJ1-6, the V gene TRBV7-3, with a weak D call TRBD1 (5 bases). The CDR3 extends over 14 amino acids. The V end lost 4 bases, the J end lost 10 bases, and 14 bases lay between the germline ends. CDR1 and CDR2 from the germline V gene are SGHTA and FQGTGA. CDR3 nucleotides: TGTGCCAGCAGCTCCGGGGGGGATGGGTCACCCCTCCACTTT. Translating it yields CASSSGGDGSPLHF.

CDR3 residues: CASSIDPRNREVKFF. CDR3 sequence (DNA): TGTGCCAGTAGTATAGATCCACGGAACAGGGAAGTCAAGTTCTTC. This chain links TRBV19 with TRBJ2-1, with a weak D call TRBD1 (6 bases). The germline V gene encodes CDR1 LNHDA and CDR2 SQIVND (reference sequence). The V gene lost 0 bases and the J gene lost 14 bases, with 20 bases spanning the gap. The CDR3 sequence is 15 residues long.

The chain links TRBV5-1 to TRBJ1-6, with TRBD1 matching over 11 bases. There are 15 residues in the CDR3. The ends lost 6 bases at V and 9 bases at J; junction bases unmatched: 8. Germline loops: CDR1 SGHRS, CDR2 YFSETQ. In DNA form, the CDR3 reads TGCGCCAGCACAACCGGGGACAGGGGGACTTCACCCCTCCACTTT. The encoded protein is CASTTGDRGTSPLHF.

The chain recombines TRBV4-1 with TRBJ2-3; D gene uncertain. Trimming shortened V by 0 bases and J by 8 bases, and 9 bases separated the two germline ends. This CDR3 is built from 13 residues. The germline CDR1 and CDR2 sequences are MGHRA and YSYEKL. CDR3 sequence (DNA): TGCGCCAGCAGCCAAGATCACCAAGCTACGCAGTATTTT. Translated, it gives CASSQDHQATQYF.

CDR3 sequence (DNA): TGTGCCAGCAGCCAGTCCGCCGGGGAGCTGTTTTTT. Amino acids: CASSQSAGELFF. The chain combines TRBV3-1 (or the pseudogene TRBV3-2) with TRBJ2-2, with D uncertain. This CDR3 is 12 amino acids long. V lost 3 bases to trimming and J lost 6 bases, with 5 bases between them. The germline V gene encodes CDR1 LGHDT and CDR2 YNNKEL (reference sequence).

The gene calls are TRBV10-2 and TRBJ1-5; 7 nucleotides agree with TRBD1. Germline loops: CDR1 WSHSY, CDR2 SAAADI. This CDR3 is 15 amino acids long. Losses at the gene ends were 2 bases for V and 7 bases for J; bases not matched to a gene: 8. CDR3 bases: TGCGCCAGCAGTGAGAAGGGGGCCAATTGGCAGCCCCAGCATTTT. This encodes CASSEKGANWQPQHF.

This sequence joins TRBV6-1 and TRBJ2-7, with 7 bases aligning to TRBD2. The CDR3 runs to 15 residues. V was clipped by 2 bases and J by 7 bases; unmatched bases: 11. Germline values: CDR1 MNHNS, CDR2 SASEGT. The CDR3 sequence is CASSERRDPSGEQYF. The CDR3, as DNA: TGTGCCAGCAGTGAACGCCGGGATCCTAGCGGAGAGCAGTACTTC.

The chain couples TRBV21-1 to TRBJ2-7; the D call in the table, TRBD1, was not verified against the DNA. TRBV21-1 is assigned pseudogene status. The CDR3 runs to 15 residues. The CDR3 loop reads CASSKGQGVSYEQYF. CDR3 bases: TGTGCCAGCAGCAAAGGACAGGGGGTTTCCTACGAGCAGTACTTC.

V gene TRBV6-1 combines with J gene TRBJ2-1; D call uncertain. The CDR3 loop spans 13 amino acids. The germline V and J ends were trimmed by 5 bases and 9 bases, with 14 bases remaining between them. Per germline, CDR1 MNHNS and CDR2 SASEGT. The CDR3 region is CASSNNEVGEQFF. In DNA, the CDR3 is TGTGCCAGCAGTAACAACGAGGTGGGTGAGCAGTTCTTC.

In this sample, this clone turned up once. The chain employs TRBV19 and TRBJ1-5; TRBD1 matches 8 bases. J lost 5 bases, V lost 5 bases, and 8 bases had no gene match. Per germline, CDR1 LNHDA and CDR2 SQIVND (reference sequence). This CDR3 comprises 15 residues. The DNA of the CDR3 is TGTGCCAGTAGTCCTCCAGACAGGGGCTATCAGCCCCAGCATTTT. Encoded protein: CASSPPDRGYQPQHF.

The chain combines TRBV6-5 with TRBJ1-3; 10 bases map to TRBD1. This CDR3 comprises 15 residues. In germline, CDR1 is MNHEY, CDR2 SVGAGI. V lost 6 bases to trimming and J lost 2 bases; unmatched junction nucleotides: 4. DNA for the CDR3: TGTGCCAGCAGCCTCGGACAGGGGGCTGGAAACACCATATATTTT. Residues: CASSLGQGAGNTIYF.

The V and J genes are TRBV2 and TRBJ1-1, with 11 positions matching TRBD1. Trimming removed 7 bases from V and 5 bases from J; junction bases left unmatched: 3. The CDR3 length is 13 residues. CDR1 SNHLY and CDR2 FYNNEI come from the germline V gene. The CDR3 region is CASTGTGGTEAFF. In DNA, the CDR3 is TGTGCCAGCACGGGGACAGGGGGAACTGAAGCTTTCTTT.

The genes are TRBV7-3 and TRBJ1-1; the D is unclear. CDR1 and CDR2 from the germline V gene are SGHTA and FQGTGA. V was clipped by 5 bases and J by 2 bases, with 9 bases between them. The length of the CDR3 is 13 residues. The CDR3 DNA follows: TGTGCCAGCAGCGCGATGATAAACACTGAAGCTTTCTTT. Translating gives CASSAMINTEAFF.

The rearrangement joins TRBV5-6 to TRBJ2-5; TRBD2 agrees at 9 bases. V shed 2 bases, J shed 6 bases, and the junction held 5 bases outside the gene matches. Germline V lookup: CDR1 SGHDT, CDR2 YYEEEE. The CDR3 runs to 14 residues. The CDR3 DNA follows: TGTGCCAGCAGCTTCGGCGGGGGGGTGCAGACCCAGTACTTC. This encodes CASSFGGGVQTQYF.

The genes are TRBV11-3 and TRBJ1-1, with D tentatively TRBD1 (6 bases). Germline V gives CDR1 SGHNT, CDR2 YENEEA. V lost 4 bases and J lost 8, with 8 bases in between. The CDR3 is 11 residues long. The CDR3 sequence: CASSSGTEAFF. CDR3 nucleotides: TGTGCCAGCAGCTCCGGGACAGAAGCTTTCTTT.

V gene TRBV11-2 combines with J gene TRBJ2-5; 7 bases line up with TRBD2. The CDR3 totals 16 residues. Germline V gene lookup returns CDR1 SGHAT and CDR2 FQNNGV. Trimming took 1 base from V and 4 from J; bases not matched to a gene: 9. DNA of the CDR3: TGTGCCAGCAGCTTAGTTTCCCGGGAGGTAGGAGAGACCCAGTACTTC. Translated: CASSLVSREVGETQYF.

The chain uses TRBV24-1 and TRBJ1-5; no definite D call. Germline CDR1 and CDR2: KGHDR and SFDVKD. Trimming shortened V by 3 bases and J by 0 bases, and 11 bases separated the two germline ends. CDR3 length equals 16 residues. The CDR3 nucleotides read TGTGCCACCAGTGATGGACTGGAGAGTAGCAATCAGCCCCAGCATTTT. This sequence encodes CATSDGLESSNQPQHF.

This rearrangement joins TRBV5-1 to TRBJ1-3, with 7 bases aligning to TRBD1. Trimming removed 0 bases from V and 0 bases from J; junction bases left unmatched: 18. The CDR3 is 21 amino acids. Looked up from germline, CDR1 is SGHRS and CDR2 is YFSETQ. Here the CDR3 reads CASSLVPATGSTSGSGNTIYF. CDR3 DNA: TGCGCCAGCAGCTTGGTTCCAGCGACAGGGAGTACATCGGGCTCTGGAAACACCATATATTTT.

The gene calls are TRBV5-1 and TRBJ1-3; 7 bases align to TRBD1. Germline-derived CDR1 and CDR2 are SGHRS and YFSETQ. The CDR3 covers 16 residues. Germline trimming cut 5 bases from V and 0 bases from J; bases unmatched to any gene: 8. Here the CDR3 reads CASSTGQDDSGNTIYF. CDR3 DNA: TGCGCCAGCAGTACAGGACAGGATGACTCTGGAAACACCATATATTTT.

This chain links TRBV11-2 with TRBJ2-1; no definite D call. This CDR3 is built from 15 residues. Germline CDR1 and CDR2: SGHAT and FQNNGV. The V end was cut by 0 bases, the J end by 3 bases, with 9 bases between. The CDR3 DNA reads TGTGCCAGCAGCTTAGATAACTACTTCTACAATGAGCAGTTCTTC. Its protein product is CASSLDNYFYNEQFF.

This clone was counted between two and nine times. The chain uses TRBV7-9 and TRBJ1-2; TRBD1 is a possible D gene (6 bases). The CDR3 sequence is 15 residues long. Trimming shortened V by 5 bases and J by 4 bases, and 17 bases separated the two germline ends. Germline V CDR1 and CDR2: SEHNR, FQNEAQ (reference sequence). The CDR3 DNA reads as TGTGCCAGCAGCCCAGGGGACCCACGCGCCTATGGCTACACCTTC. Protein: CASSPGDPRAYGYTF.

This rearrangement joins TRBV9 to TRBJ2-7; 7 positions match TRBD1. CDR3 length: 18 amino acids. Trimming removed 0 bases from V and 1 base from J; junction bases left unmatched: 13. CDR1 is SGDLS, CDR2 YYNGEE, per germline. The chain's CDR3 is CASSVGTSSGTVSYEQYF. CDR3 nucleotide sequence: TGTGCCAGCAGCGTAGGCACGTCCTCCGGGACAGTTTCCTACGAGCAGTACTTC.

This chain connects TRBV29-1 to TRBJ1-1; 8 bases are a match to TRBD1. The CDR3 is 12 amino acids. The trim removed 0 bases at V and 10 bases at J, leaving 4 bases unmatched. Per the germline V gene, CDR1 is SQVTM and CDR2 is ANQGSEA. Written as DNA, the CDR3 is TGCAGCGTTGAAGATCCAGGGGGCAGAGCTTTCTTT. This encodes CSVEDPGGRAFF.

This chain uses TRBV6-5 with TRBJ1-6; 8 bases are a match to TRBD1. The CDR3 spans 15 residues. V dropped 5 bases and J dropped 10; count of bases not matched to a gene: 10. Germline assignment: CDR1 MNHEY and CDR2 SVGAGI. The CDR3 DNA is TGTGCCAGCAGTCCCCAGGGGGCTACCTCGTCACCCCTCCACTTT. Translation gives CASSPQGATSSPLHF.

The chain carries TRBV2 and TRBJ1-5; TRBD1 matches at 7 bases. Trimming at V came to 6 bases and at J to 3 bases, leaving 11 bases not matched to a gene. There are 16 residues in the CDR3. The germline CDR1 and CDR2 sequences are SNHLY and FYNNEI. As DNA, the CDR3 is TGTGCCAGCAGCTCTGCAGCGACAGGGCACAATCAGCCCCAGCATTTT. It yields the protein CASSSAATGHNQPQHF. The full variable domain, with the rest looked up from reference TRBV2 and TRBJ1-5, is EPEVTQTPSHQVTQMGQEVILRCVPISNHLYFYWYRQILGQKVEFLVSFYNNEISEKSEIFDDQFSVERPDGSNFTLKIRSTKLEDSAMYFCASSSAATGHNQPQHFGDGTRLSIL.

The gene calls are TRBV6-5 and TRBJ1-2; 7 positions match TRBD1. Germline lookup yields CDR1 MNHEY and CDR2 SVGAGI. Trimming at V came to 0 bases and at J to 2 bases, leaving 3 bases not matched to a gene. There are 15 residues in the CDR3. The CDR3 spells CASSYSGQTNYGYTF. CDR3 bases: TGTGCCAGCAGTTACTCGGGACAGACCAACTATGGCTACACCTTC.